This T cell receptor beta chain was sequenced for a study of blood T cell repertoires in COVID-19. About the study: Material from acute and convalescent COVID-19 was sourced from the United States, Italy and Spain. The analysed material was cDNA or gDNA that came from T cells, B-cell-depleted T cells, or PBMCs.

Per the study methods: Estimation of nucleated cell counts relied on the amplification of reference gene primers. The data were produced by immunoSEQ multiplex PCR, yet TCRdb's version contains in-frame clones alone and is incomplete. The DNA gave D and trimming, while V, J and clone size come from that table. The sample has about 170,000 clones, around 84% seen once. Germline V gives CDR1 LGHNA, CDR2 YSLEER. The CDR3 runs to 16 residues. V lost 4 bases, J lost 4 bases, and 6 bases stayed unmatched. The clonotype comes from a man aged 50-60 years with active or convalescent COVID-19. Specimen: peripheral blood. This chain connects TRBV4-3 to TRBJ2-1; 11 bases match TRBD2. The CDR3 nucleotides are TGCGCCAGCAGCCCTAGTCTAGCGGGGGGTTACAATGAGCAGTTCTTC. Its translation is CASSPSLAGGYNEQFF.